The sequence of this TCR beta chain was determined in a study of patients and donors after allogeneic stem cell transplantation. Germline loops: CDR1 GTSNPN, CDR2 SVGIG (reference sequence). This CDR3 is built from 14 residues. The ends were cut back, 0 bases at V and 1 base at J, with 10 bases in the middle. Using its own MiXCR run on the RT-PCR reads, TCRdb lists one record per CDR3 protein. The sample shows about a million distinct CDR3 sequences, more than 15% of them seen only once. The rearrangement joins TRBV30 to TRBJ2-7; possibly TRBD1 for D (7 bases). This receptor was identified in a human donor who was either an allogeneic HSCT recipient or a stem cell or donor lymphocyte infusion donor (not recorded which). It is not recorded whose cells these are; they may come from a transplant donor. The sample taken for sequencing was blood, either unsorted or a sorted T cell fraction (not recorded which). The CDR3 sequence is CAWSVQGGSYEQYF. The CDR3 DNA reads TGTGCCTGGAGTGTTCAGGGGGGATCCTACGAGCAGTACTTC.